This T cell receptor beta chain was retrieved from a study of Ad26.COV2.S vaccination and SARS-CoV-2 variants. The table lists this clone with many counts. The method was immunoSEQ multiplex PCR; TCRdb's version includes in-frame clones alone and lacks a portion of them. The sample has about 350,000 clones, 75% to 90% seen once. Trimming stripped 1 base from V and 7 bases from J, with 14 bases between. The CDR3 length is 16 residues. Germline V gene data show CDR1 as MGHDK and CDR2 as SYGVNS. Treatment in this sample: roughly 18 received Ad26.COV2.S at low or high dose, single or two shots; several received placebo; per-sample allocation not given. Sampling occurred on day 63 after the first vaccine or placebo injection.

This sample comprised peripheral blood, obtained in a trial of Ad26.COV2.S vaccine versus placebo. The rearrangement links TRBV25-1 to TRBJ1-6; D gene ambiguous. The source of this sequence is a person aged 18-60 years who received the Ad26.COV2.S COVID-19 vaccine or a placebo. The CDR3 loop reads CASSESWGVGNSPLHF. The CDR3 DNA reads TGTGCCAGCAGTGAATCCTGGGGAGTTGGGAATTCACCCCTCCACTTT.